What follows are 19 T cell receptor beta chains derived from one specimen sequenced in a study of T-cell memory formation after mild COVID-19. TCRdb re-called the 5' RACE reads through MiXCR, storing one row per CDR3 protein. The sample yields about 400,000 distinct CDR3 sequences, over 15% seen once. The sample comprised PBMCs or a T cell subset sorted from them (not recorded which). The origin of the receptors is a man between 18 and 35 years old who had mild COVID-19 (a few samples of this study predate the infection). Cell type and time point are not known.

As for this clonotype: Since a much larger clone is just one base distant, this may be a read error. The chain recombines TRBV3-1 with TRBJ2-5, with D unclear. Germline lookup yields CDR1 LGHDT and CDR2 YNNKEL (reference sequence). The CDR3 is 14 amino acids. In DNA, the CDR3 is TGTGCCAGCAGCCAGCCGTGGTTCCAAGAGACCAAGTACTTC. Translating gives CASSQPWFQETKYF.

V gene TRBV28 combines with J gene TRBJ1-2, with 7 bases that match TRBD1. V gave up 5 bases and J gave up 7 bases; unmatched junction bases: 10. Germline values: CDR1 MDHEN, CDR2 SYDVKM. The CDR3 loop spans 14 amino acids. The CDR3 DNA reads TGTGCCAGCAGTACACCCGAGACAGGGTCTGGCTACACCTTC. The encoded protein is CASSTPETGSGYTF.

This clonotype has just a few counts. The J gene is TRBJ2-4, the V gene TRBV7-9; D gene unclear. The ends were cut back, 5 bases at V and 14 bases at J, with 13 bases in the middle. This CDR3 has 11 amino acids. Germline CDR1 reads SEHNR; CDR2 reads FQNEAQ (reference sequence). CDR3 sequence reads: CASSRLGREYF. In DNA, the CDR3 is TGTGCCAGCAGCCGGTTGGGTAGGGAGTACTTC.

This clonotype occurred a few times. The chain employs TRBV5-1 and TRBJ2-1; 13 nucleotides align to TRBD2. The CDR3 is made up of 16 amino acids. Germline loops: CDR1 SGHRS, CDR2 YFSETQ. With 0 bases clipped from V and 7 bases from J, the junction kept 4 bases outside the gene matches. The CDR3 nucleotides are TGCGCCAGCAGCTTGGCACTAGCGGGGGGGCAAAATGAGCAGTTCTTC. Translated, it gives CASSLALAGGQNEQFF.

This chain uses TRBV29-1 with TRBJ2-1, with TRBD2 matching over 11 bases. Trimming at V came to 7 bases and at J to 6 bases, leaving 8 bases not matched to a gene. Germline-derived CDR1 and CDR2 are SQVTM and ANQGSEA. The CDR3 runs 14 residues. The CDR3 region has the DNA TGCAGCGCTAGCGGGGGGTCCAACCCCAATGAGCAGTTCTTC. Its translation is CSASGGSNPNEQFF.

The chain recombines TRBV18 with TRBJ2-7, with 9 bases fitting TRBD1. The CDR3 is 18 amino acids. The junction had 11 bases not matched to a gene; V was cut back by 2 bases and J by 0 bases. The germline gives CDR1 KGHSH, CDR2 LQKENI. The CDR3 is CASSPISGTGPSSYEQYF. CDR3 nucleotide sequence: TGTGCCAGCTCACCAATTTCAGGGACAGGGCCTAGCTCCTACGAGCAGTACTTC.

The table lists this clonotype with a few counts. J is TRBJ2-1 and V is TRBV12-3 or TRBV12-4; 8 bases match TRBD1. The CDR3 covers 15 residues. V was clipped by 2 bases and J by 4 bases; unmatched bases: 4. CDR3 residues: CASSLQGAGYNEQFF. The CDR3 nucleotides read TGTGCCAGCAGTTTACAGGGGGCTGGTTACAATGAGCAGTTCTTC.

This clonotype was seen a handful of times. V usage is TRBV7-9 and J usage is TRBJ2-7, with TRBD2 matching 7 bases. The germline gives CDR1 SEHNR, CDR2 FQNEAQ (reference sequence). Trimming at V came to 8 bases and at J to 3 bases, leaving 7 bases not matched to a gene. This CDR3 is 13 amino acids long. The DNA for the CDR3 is TGTGCCAGCTCCGGGGGGAGGGACTACGAGCAGTACTTC. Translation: CASSGGRDYEQYF.

CDR3 DNA: TGTGCCACCGGGATAGGGAGTAGCACTGAAGCTTTCTTT. Amino acids: CATGIGSSTEAFF. The chain couples TRBV25-1 to TRBJ1-1; D not resolved. The CDR3 sequence is 13 residues long. V gave up 10 bases and J gave up 4 bases, with 16 bases separating them. Germline V CDR1 and CDR2: MGHDK, SYGVNS. The complete variable domain, with remaining parts taken from reference TRBV25-1 and TRBJ1-1, reads EADIYQTPRYLVIGTGKKITLECSQTMGHDKMYWYQQDPGMELHLIHYSYGVNSTEKGDLSSESTVSRIRTEHFPLTLESARPSHTSQYLCATGIGSSTEAFFGQGTRLTVV.

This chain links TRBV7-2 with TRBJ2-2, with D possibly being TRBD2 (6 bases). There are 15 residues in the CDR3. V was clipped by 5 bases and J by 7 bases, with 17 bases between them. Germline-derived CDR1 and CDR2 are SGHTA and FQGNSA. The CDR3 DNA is TGTGCCAGCAGCCCTTCGGGAGCCGGCGGCGGGGAGCTGTTTTTT. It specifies CASSPSGAGGGELFF.

DNA of the CDR3: TGCAGTGCTAGGGGGGACAGGGCCGGGAACGAGCAGTACTTC. Residues: CSARGDRAGNEQYF. The rearrangement links TRBV20-1 to TRBJ2-7; 9 bases match TRBD1. The CDR3 spans 14 residues. Trimming took 3 bases from V and 5 from J; bases not matched to a gene: 8. The germline gives CDR1 DFQATT, CDR2 SNEGSKA (reference sequence).

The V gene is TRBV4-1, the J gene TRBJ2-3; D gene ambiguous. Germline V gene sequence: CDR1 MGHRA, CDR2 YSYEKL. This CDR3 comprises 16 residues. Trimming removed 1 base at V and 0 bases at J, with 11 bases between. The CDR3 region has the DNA TGCGCCAGCAGCCAAGGGGTTCCCCTGAGCACAGATACGCAGTATTTT. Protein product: CASSQGVPLSTDTQYF.

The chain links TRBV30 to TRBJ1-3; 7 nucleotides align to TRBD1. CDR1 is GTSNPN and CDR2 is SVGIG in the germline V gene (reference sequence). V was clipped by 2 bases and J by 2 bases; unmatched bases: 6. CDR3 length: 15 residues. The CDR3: CAWSMTGRPGNTIYF. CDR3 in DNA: TGTGCCTGGAGTATGACAGGGAGGCCTGGAAACACCATATATTTT.

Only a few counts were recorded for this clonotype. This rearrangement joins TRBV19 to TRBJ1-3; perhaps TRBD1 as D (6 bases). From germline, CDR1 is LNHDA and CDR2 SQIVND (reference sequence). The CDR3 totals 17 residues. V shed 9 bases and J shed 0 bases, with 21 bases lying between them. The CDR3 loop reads CASQRSGAGNSGNTIYF. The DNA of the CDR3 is TGTGCCAGCCAGAGATCAGGGGCTGGGAACTCTGGAAACACCATATATTTT.

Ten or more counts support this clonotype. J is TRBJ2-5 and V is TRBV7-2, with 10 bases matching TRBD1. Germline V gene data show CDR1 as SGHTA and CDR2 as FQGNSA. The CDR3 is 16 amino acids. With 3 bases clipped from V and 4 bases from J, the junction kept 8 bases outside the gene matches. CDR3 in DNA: TGTGCCAGCAGCTTGGGGACAGGGGCGCTAGTAGAGACCCAGTACTTC. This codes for CASSLGTGALVETQYF.

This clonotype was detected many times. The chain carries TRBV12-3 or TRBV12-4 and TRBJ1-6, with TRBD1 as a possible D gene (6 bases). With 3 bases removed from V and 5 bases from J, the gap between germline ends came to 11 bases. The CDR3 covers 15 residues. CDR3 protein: CASSFGQGNNSPLHF. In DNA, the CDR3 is TGTGCCAGCAGTTTTGGGCAGGGGAATAATTCACCCCTCCACTTT.

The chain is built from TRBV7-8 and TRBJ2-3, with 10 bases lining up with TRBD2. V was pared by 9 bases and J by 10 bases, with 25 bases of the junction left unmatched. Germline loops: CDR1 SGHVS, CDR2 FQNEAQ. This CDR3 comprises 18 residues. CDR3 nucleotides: TGTGCCAGTAACTCCGAGATTAGCGGGGGGATTGGCCAGGCGGCGCAGTATTTT. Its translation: CASNSEISGGIGQAAQYF.

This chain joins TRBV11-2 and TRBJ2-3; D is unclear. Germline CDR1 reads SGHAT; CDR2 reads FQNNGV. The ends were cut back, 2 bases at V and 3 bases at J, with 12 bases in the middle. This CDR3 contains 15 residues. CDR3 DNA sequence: TGTGCCAGCAGCTTATTGCTAGAGAGTACAGATACGCAGTATTTT. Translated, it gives CASSLLLESTDTQYF.

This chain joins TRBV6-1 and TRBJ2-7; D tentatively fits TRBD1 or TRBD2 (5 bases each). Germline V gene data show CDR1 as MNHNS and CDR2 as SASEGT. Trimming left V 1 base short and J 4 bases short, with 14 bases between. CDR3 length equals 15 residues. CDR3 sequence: CASSEGTARGYEQYF. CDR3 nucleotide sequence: TGTGCCAGCAGTGAAGGGACGGCGAGGGGATACGAGCAGTACTTC.